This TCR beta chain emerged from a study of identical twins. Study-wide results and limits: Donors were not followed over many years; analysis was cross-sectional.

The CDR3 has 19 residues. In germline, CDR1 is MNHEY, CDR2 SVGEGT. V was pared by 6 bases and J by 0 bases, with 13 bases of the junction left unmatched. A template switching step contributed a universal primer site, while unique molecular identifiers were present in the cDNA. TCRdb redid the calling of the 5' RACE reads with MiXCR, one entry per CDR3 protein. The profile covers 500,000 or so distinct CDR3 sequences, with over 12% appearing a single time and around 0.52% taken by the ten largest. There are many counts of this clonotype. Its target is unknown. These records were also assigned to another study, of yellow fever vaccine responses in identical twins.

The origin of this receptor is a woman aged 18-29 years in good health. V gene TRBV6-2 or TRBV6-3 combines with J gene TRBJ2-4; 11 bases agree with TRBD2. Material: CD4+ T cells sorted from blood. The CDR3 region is CASSAGTSGRDLAKNIQYF. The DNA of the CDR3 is TGTGCCAGCAGCGCCGGGACTAGCGGAAGAGACCTAGCCAAAAACATTCAGTACTTC.